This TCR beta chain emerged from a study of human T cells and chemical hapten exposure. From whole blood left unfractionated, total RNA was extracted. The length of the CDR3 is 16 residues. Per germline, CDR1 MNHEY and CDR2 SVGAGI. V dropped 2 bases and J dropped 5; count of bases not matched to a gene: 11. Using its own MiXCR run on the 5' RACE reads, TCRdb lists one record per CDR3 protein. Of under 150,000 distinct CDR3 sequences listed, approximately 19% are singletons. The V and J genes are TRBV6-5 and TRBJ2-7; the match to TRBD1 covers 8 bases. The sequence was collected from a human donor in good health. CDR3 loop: CASSYGGVSTGDEQYF. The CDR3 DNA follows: TGTGCCAGCAGTTACGGTGGAGTGTCGACAGGGGACGAGCAGTACTTC.